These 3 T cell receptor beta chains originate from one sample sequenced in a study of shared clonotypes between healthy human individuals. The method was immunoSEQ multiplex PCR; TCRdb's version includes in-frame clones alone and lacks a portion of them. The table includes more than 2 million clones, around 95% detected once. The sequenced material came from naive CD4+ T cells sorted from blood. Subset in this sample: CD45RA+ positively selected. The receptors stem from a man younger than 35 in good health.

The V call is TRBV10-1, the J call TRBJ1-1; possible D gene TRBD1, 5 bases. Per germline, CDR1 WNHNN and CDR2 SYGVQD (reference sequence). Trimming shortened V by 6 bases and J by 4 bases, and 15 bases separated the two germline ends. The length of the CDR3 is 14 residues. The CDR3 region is CASSLGGGGTEAFF. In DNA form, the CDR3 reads TGCGCCAGCAGCCTCGGTGGGGGAGGCACTGAAGCTTTCTTT.

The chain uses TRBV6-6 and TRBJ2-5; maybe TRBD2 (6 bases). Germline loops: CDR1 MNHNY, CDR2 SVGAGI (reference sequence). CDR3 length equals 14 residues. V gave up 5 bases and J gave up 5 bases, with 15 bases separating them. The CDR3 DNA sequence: TGTGCCAGCAGTACGGAGGGAACTAGGGAGACCCAGTACTTC. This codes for CASSTEGTRETQYF.

CDR3 sequence reads: CASSVQLAGDTGGELFF. The CDR3 nucleotides are TGTGCCAGCAGCGTACAACTAGCGGGAGATACGGGCGGGGAGCTGTTTTTT. This sequence joins TRBV9 and TRBJ2-2, with TRBD2 matching 11 bases. Trimming removed 1 base from V and 7 bases from J; junction bases left unmatched: 9. In germline, CDR1 is SGDLS, CDR2 YYNGEE. This CDR3 spans 17 amino acids.